This T cell receptor (beta chain) was obtained from a study of T cells in Graves' hyperthyroidism and ophthalmopathy. Study-wide points: Classification by a 13 V-J model distinguished ophthalmopathy from stable hyperthyroidism. Progression to ophthalmopathy was predicted a median of approximately 6.4 months early.

Amplification targeted TCR beta CDR3 regions from RNA transcripts. The HTBI primer set drove a first-round RT-PCR of the TCR CDR3. TCRdb itself ran the multiplex PCR reads through MiXCR, one entry per CDR3 protein. The repertoire consists of a few hundred thousand distinct CDR3 sequences, with approximately 15% occurring once and the leading ten covering 5% to 7%. The V and J ends lost 7 bases and 6 bases respectively, with 10 bases between them. This CDR3 is built from 11 residues. Per the germline V gene, CDR1 is MNHNS and CDR2 is SASEGT. The study collected blood at first hyperthyroidism diagnosis, before any ophthalmopathy symptoms arose. The sample holds many counts of this clonotype. Its cognate antigen is unknown.

This receptor was obtained from a woman aged 30 to 39 with Graves' hyperthyroidism that later progressed to Graves' ophthalmopathy. Sequencing was carried out using blood. This chain uses TRBV6-1 with TRBJ2-7; D unclear. CDR3 region: CASTEVGEQYF. The CDR3 nucleotides are TGTGCCAGCACCGAGGTCGGCGAGCAGTACTTC.